These 5 T cell receptor beta chains share one sample of origin, sequenced in a study of cytotoxic CD8 clonotypes in ibrutinib-treated CLL. The assay was immunoSEQ multiplex PCR, and TCRdb's table has in-frame clones only and misses some. The data contain 110,000 to 150,000 clones, around 80% of them singletons. The input for sequencing was PBMCs, taken after 12 months of ibrutinib treatment. These receptors all stem from a human donor with chronic lymphocytic leukemia.

The chain links TRBV7-2 to TRBJ1-2, with a weak D call TRBD1 (5 bases). V shed 3 bases and J shed 8 bases, with 25 bases lying between them. From germline, CDR1 is SGHTA and CDR2 FQGNSA. This CDR3 is 17 amino acids long. This chain's CDR3 is CASSFAAGRAGFGGYTF. The DNA for the CDR3 is TGTGCCAGCAGCTTTGCGGCAGGGAGGGCAGGATTTGGCGGCTACACCTTC.

The chain joins TRBV5-6 to TRBJ2-7; D is ambiguous. The CDR3 sequence is 12 residues long. V gave up 2 bases and J gave up 3 bases, with 6 bases separating them. In germline, CDR1 is SGHDT, CDR2 YYEEEE. This chain's CDR3 is CASSFGDYEQYF. The CDR3 region has the DNA TGTGCCAGCAGCTTTGGAGACTACGAGCAGTACTTC.

The chain recombines TRBV5-6 with TRBJ2-1; D call uncertain. The V and J ends lost 1 base and 9 bases respectively, with 11 bases between them. CDR3 size: 13 residues. Germline assignment: CDR1 SGHDT and CDR2 YYEEEE. CDR3 bases: TGTGCCAGCAGCTTGCGGGTTGGAAGTGAGCAGTTCTTC. Its translation is CASSLRVGSEQFF.

This chain joins TRBV5-1 and TRBJ1-4, with TRBD1 matching 9 bases. The CDR3 loop spans 15 amino acids. Germline-derived CDR1 and CDR2 are SGHRS and YFSETQ. The trim removed 3 bases at V and 8 bases at J, leaving 8 bases unmatched. CDR3 coding DNA: TGCGCCAGCAGCTCCGGACAGGGGAGGCGAGAAAAACTGTTTTTT. Amino acid sequence: CASSSGQGRREKLFF.

The chain uses TRBV14 and TRBJ2-7; a possible D gene is TRBD1 (6 bases). The CDR3 runs 16 residues. Germline-derived CDR1 and CDR2 are SGHDN and FVKESK. Deletions cut 4 bases from V and 0 bases from J, with 16 bases between. The DNA of the CDR3 is TGTGCCAGCAGCCCGACAAGGGGGTCCAGCTCCTACGAGCAGTACTTC. This encodes CASSPTRGSSSYEQYF.